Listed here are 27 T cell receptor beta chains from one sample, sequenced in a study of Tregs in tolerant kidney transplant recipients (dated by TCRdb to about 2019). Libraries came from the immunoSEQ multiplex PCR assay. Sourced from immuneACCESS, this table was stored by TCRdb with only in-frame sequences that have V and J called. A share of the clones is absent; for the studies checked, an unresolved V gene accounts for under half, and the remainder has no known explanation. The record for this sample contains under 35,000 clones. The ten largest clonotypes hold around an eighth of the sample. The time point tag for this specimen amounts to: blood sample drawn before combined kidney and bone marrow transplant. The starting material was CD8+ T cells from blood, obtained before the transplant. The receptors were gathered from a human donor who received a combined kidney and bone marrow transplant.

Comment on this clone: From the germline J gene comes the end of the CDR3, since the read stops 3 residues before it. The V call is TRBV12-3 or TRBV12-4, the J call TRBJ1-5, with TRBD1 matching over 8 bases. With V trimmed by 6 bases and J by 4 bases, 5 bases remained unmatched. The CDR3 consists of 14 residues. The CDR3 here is CASRDRGGNQPQHF. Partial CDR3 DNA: TGTGCCAGCAGAGACAGGGGAGGGAATCAGCCC.

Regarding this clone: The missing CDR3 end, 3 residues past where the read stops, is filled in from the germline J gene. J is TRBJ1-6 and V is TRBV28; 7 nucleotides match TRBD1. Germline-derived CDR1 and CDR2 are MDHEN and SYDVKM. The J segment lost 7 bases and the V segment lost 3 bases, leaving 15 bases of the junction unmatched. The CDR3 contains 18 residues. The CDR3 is CASSFLLLGTDQNSPLHF. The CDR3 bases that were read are TGTGCCAGCAGTTTCCTACTATTAGGGACAGATCAGAATTCACCC.

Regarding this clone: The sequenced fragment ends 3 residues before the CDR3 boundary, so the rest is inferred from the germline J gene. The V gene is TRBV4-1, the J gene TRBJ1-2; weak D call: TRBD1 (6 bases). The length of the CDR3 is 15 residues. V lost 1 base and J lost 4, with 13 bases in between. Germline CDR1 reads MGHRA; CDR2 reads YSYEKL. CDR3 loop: CASSQVLGAGYGYTF. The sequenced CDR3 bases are TGCGCCAGCAGCCAAGTATTGGGGGCTGGCTATGGC.

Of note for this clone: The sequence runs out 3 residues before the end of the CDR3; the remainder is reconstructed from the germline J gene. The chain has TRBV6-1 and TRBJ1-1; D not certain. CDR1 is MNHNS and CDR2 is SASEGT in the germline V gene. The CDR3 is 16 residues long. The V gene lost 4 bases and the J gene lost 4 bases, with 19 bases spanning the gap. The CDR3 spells CASSGPDWVSTTEAFF. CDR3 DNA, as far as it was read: TGTGCCAGCAGTGGGCCCGACTGGGTGTCAACCACTGAA.

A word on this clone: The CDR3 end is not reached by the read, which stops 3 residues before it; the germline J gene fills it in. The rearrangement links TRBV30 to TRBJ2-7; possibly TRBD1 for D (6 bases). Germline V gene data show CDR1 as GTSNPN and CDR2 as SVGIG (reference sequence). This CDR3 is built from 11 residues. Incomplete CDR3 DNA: TGTCCTACAGGGCAGGGCGGCGAG. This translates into CPTGQGGE. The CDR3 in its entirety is CPTGQGGEQYF.

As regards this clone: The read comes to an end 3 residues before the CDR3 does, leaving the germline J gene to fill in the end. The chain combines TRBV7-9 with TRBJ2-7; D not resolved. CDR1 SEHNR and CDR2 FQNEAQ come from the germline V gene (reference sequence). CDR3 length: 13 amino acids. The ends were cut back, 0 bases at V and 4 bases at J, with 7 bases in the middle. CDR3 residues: CASSLAQTYEQYF. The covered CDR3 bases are TGTGCCAGCAGCTTAGCCCAAACTTACGAG.

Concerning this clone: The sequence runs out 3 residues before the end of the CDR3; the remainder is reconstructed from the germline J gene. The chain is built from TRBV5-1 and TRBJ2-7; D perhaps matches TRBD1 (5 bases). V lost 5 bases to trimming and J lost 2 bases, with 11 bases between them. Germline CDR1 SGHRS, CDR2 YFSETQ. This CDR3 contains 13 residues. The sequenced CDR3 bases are TGCGCCAGCAGTCAGGGTCTCACCTACGAG. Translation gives CASSQGLTYE. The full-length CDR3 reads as CASSQGLTYEQYF.

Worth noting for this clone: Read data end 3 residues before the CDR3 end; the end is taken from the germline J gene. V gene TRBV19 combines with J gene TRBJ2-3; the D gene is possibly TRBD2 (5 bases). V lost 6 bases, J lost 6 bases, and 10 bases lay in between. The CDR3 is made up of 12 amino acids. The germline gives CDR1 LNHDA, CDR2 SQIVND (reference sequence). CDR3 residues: CASRSGADTQYF. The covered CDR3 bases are TGTGCCAGTAGGAGCGGTGCGGATACG.

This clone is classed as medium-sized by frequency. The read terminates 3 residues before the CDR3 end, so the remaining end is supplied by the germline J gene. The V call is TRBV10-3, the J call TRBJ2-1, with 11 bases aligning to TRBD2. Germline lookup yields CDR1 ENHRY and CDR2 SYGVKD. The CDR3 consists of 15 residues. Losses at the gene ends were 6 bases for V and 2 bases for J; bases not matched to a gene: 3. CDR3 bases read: TGTGCCATCAGGATAGCGGGAGGGCCCTACAATGAG. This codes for CAIRIAGGPYNE. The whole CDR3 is CAIRIAGGPYNEQFF.

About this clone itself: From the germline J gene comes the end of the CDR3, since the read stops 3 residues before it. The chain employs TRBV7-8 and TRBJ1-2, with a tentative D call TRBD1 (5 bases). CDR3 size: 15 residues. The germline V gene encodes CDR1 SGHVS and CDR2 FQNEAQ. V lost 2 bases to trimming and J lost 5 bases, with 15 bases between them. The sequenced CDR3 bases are TGTGCCAGCAGCTTATTTGGCAGGGAGCCTTATGGC. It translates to CASSLFGREPYG. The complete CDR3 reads CASSLFGREPYGYTF.

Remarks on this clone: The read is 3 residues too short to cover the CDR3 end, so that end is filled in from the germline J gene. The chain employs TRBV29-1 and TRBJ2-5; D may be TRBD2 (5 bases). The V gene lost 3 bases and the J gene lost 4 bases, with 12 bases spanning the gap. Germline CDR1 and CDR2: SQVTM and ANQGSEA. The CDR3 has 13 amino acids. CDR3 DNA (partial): TGCAGCGTTGACCGGGGAATAGGAGAGACC. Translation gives CSVDRGIGET. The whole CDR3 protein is CSVDRGIGETQYF.

CDR3 DNA (partial): TGCAGTGCCCCGCGAGACAGGGGGGATGTAGGCTATGGC. Its protein is CSAPRDRGDVGYG. The CDR3 as a whole reads CSAPRDRGDVGYGYTF. V gene TRBV20-1 combines with J gene TRBJ1-2; TRBD1 matches at 9 bases. The observed sequence ends 3 residues before the CDR3 terminus, with the missing tail filled in from the germline J gene. Per germline, CDR1 DFQATT and CDR2 SNEGSKA (reference sequence). V shed 6 bases, J shed 4 bases, and the junction held 15 bases outside the gene matches. CDR3 size: 16 residues.

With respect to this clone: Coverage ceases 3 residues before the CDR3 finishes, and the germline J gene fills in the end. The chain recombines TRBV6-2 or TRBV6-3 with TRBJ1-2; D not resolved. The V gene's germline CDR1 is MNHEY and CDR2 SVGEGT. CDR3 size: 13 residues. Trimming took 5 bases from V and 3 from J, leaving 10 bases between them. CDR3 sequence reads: CASSPGIHYGYTF. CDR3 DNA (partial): TGTGCCAGCAGTCCAGGCATCCACTATGGC.

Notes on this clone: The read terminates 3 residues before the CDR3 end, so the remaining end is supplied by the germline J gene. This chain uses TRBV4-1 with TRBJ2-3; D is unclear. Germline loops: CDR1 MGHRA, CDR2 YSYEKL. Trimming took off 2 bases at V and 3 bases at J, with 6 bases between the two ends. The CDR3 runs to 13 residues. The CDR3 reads CASSQLATDTQYF. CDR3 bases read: TGCGCCAGCAGCCAATTGGCTACAGATACG.

This CDR3 reads CASSIPGTGEYGYTF. The CDR3 bases that were read are TGTGCCAGCAGCATCCCCGGGACAGGGGAATATGGC. V is TRBV5-4 and J is TRBJ1-2; TRBD1 matches at 10 bases. The CDR3 end is not reached by the read, which stops 3 residues before it; the germline J gene fills it in. With V trimmed by 4 bases and J by 5 bases, 8 bases remained unmatched. From germline, CDR1 is SGHNT and CDR2 YYREEE (reference sequence). This CDR3 has 15 residues. Supplemented by reference TRBV5-4 and TRBJ1-2, the full variable domain reads ETGVTQSPTHLIKTRGQQVTLRCSSQSGHNTVSWYQQALGQGPQFIFQYYREEENGRGNFPPRFSGLQFPNYSSELNVNALELDDSALYLCASSIPGTGEYGYTFGSGTRLTVV.

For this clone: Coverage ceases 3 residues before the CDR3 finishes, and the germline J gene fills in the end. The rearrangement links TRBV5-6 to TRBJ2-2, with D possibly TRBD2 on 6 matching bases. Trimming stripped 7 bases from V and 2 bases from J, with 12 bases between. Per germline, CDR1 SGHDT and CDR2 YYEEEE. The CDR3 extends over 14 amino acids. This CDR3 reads CASDFGGNTGELFF. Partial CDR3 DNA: TGTGCCAGCGACTTCGGGGGTAACACCGGGGAG.

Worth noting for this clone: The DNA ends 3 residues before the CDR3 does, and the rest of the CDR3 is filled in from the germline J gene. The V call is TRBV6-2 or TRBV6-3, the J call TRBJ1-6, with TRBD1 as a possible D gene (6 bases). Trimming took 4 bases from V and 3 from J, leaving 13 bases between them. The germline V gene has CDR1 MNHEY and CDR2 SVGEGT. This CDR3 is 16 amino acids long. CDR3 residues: CASSFHWDNYNSPLHF. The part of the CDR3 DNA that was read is TGTGCCAGCAGTTTTCACTGGGACAACTATAATTCACCC.

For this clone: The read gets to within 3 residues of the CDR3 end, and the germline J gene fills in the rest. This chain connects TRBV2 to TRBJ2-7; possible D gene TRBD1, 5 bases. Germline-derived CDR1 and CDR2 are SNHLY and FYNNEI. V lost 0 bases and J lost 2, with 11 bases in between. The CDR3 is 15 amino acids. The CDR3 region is CASSEALPGPYEQYF. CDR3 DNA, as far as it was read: TGTGCCAGCAGTGAAGCGCTTCCAGGGCCCTACGAG.

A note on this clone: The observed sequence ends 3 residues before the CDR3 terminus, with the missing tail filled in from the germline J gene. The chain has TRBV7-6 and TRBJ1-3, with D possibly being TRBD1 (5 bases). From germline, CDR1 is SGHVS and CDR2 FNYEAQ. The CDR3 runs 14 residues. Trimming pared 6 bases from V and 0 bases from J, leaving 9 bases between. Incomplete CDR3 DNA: TGTGCCAGCAGACAGGATCTCTCTGGAAACACC. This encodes CASRQDLSGNT. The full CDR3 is CASRQDLSGNTIYF.

The CDR3 region is CSAPRLAGVYEQYF. CDR3 DNA (partial): TGCAGTGCTCCCCGACTAGCGGGAGTCTACGAG. This chain uses TRBV20-1 with TRBJ2-7; 12 nucleotides match TRBD2. Read data end 3 residues before the CDR3 end; the end is taken from the germline J gene. Germline V gene data show CDR1 as DFQATT and CDR2 as SNEGSKA (reference sequence). J was trimmed by 3 bases and V by 5 bases; bases with no gene match: 5. This CDR3 has 14 amino acids.

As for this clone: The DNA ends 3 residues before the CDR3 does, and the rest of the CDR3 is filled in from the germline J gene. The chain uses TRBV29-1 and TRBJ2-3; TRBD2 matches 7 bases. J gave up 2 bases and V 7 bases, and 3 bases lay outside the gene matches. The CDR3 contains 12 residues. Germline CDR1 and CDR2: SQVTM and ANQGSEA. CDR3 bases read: TGCAGCGCGGGGGGACCCACAGATACG. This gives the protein CSAGGPTDT. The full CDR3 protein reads CSAGGPTDTQYF.

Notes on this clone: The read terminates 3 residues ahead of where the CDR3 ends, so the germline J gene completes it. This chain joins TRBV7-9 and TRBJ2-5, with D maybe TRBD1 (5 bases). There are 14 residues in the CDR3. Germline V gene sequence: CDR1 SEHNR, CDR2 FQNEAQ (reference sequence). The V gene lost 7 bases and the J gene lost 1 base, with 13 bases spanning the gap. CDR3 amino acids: CASTGQYAQETQYF. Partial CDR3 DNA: TGTGCCAGCACCGGACAATACGCCCAAGAGACC.

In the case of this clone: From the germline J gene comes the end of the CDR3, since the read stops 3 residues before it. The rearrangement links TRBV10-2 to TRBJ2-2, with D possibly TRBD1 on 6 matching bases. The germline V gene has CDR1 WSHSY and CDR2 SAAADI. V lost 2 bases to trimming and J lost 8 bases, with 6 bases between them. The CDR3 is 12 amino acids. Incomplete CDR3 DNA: TGCGCCAGCAGTGAGGGGACAGGGGAG. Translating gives CASSEGTGE. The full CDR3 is CASSEGTGELFF.

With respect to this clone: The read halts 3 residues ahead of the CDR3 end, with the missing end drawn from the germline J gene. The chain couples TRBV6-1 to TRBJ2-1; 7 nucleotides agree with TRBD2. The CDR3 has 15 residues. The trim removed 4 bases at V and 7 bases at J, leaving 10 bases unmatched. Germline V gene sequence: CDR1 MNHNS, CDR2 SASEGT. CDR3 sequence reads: CASSVKAGVGNEQFF. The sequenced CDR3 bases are TGTGCCAGCAGTGTCAAGGCGGGAGTGGGTAATGAG.

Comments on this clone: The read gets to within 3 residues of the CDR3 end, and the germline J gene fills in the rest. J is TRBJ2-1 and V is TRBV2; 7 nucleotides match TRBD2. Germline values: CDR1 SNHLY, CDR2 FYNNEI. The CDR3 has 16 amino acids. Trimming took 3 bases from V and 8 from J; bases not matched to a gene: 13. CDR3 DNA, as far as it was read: TGTGCCAGCAGTGATCAGTGGACTAGTTCTCTGGATGAG. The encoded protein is CASSDQWTSSLDE. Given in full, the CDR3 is CASSDQWTSSLDEQFF.

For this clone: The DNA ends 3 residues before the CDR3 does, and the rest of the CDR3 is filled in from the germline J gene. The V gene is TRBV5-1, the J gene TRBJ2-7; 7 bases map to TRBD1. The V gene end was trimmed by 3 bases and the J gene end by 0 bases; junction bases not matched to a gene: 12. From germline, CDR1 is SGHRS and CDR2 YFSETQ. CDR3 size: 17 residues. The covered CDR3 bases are TGCGCCAGCAGCTCCACTTCCCCCGGGACAGTCTCCTACGAG. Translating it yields CASSSTSPGTVSYE. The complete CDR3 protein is CASSSTSPGTVSYEQYF.

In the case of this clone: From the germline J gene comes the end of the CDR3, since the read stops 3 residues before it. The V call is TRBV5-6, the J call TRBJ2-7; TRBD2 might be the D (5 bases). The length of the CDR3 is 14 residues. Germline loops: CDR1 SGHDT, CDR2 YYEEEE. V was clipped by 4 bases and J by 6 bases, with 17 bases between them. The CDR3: CASSTLLDYGEQYF. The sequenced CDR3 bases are TGTGCCAGCAGCACACTACTAGATTACGGCGAG. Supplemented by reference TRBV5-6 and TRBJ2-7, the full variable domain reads DAGVTQSPTHLIKTRGQQVTLRCSPKSGHDTVSWYQQALGQGPQFIFQYYEEEERQRGNFPDRFSGHQFPNYSSELNVNALLLGDSALYLCASSTLLDYGEQYFGPGTRLTVT.